The 12 T cell receptor beta chains below were found in one sample sequenced in a study of blood T cell repertoires in COVID-19. This table comes from immunoSEQ multiplex PCR, and its TCRdb copy is limited to in-frame clones, with some not included. The sample holds a few hundred thousand clones, about 85% seen once. Sequencing was performed on PBMCs or T cells enriched from blood (not recorded which). The receptors derive from a woman in her forties or fifties who had been exposed to COVID-19.

V is TRBV2 and J is TRBJ1-2, with 7 bases aligning to TRBD1. This CDR3 has 13 residues. Germline CDR1 is SNHLY and CDR2 is FYNNEI. V dropped 6 bases and J dropped 6; count of bases not matched to a gene: 7. DNA for the CDR3: TGTGCCAGCAGGCCAACAGGGGACCATGGCTACACCTTC. This translates into CASRPTGDHGYTF.

The genes are TRBV7-9 and TRBJ1-2; unclear D gene. The V and J ends lost 2 bases and 6 bases respectively, with 13 bases between them. The CDR3 covers 14 residues. Germline-derived CDR1 and CDR2 are SEHNR and FQNEAQ (reference sequence). CDR3 nucleotides: TGTGCCAGCAGCTTATCGTCCCGCGGGGATGGCTACACCTTC. This encodes CASSLSSRGDGYTF.

V usage is TRBV30 and J usage is TRBJ1-2; D is possibly TRBD1 (5 bases). The CDR3 loop spans 15 amino acids. Germline V gene sequence: CDR1 GTSNPN, CDR2 SVGIG (reference sequence). V was clipped by 2 bases and J by 3 bases, with 16 bases between them. The CDR3 DNA follows: TGTGCCTGGAGTCCCCCCCGGGGGAGAGACTATGGCTACACCTTC. Its protein is CAWSPPRGRDYGYTF.

About this clone itself: In the same sample, other DNA sequences code for this CDR3. V gene TRBV18 combines with J gene TRBJ1-6; 7 nucleotides align to TRBD1. The junction had 2 bases not matched to a gene; V was cut back by 2 bases and J by 7 bases. The CDR3 contains 14 residues. The germline gives CDR1 KGHSH, CDR2 LQKENI. CDR3 bases: TGTGCCAGCTCACCAAAACAGGGGAATTCACCCCTCCACTTT. Its protein is CASSPKQGNSPLHF. The variable domain in full, with the rest retrieved from reference TRBV18 and TRBJ1-6, is NAGVMQNPRHLVRRRGQEARLRCSPMKGHSHVYWYRQLPEEGLKFMVYLQKENIIDESGMPKERFSAEFPKEGPSILRIQQVVRGDSAAYFCASSPKQGNSPLHFGNGTRLTVT.

This chain uses TRBV21-1 with TRBJ1-1. TRBV21-1 represents a pseudogene. CDR3 length: 13 amino acids. The CDR3 DNA is TGTGCCAGCAGCAAAGCTTGCGGAACTGAAGCTTTCTTT. Translation gives CASSKACGTEAFF.

The rearrangement joins TRBV28 to TRBJ1-2; no clear D gene. Germline V gene sequence: CDR1 MDHEN, CDR2 SYDVKM. CDR3 size: 14 residues. V was shortened by 7 bases and J by 6 bases, with 18 bases between the two germline ends. The CDR3 bases are TGTGCCAGCATCCGAGGGTACGGCGGGGATGGCTACACCTTC. Protein: CASIRGYGGDGYTF.

The V and J genes are TRBV29-1 and TRBJ2-3; no clear D. This CDR3 comprises 11 residues. Trimming left V 4 bases short and J 2 bases short, with 4 bases between. Germline CDR1 is SQVTM and CDR2 is ANQGSEA. CDR3 bases: TGCAGCGTTGCCTACACAGATACGCAGTATTTT. Amino acid sequence: CSVAYTDTQYF.

The chain recombines TRBV11-3 with TRBJ1-1; 7 bases are a match to TRBD1. Germline loops: CDR1 SGHNT, CDR2 YENEEA. CDR3 length: 13 amino acids. Trimming cost V 0 bases and J 10 bases; bases outside gene matches: 5. CDR3 nucleotides: TGTGCCAGCAGCTTAGATGCGACAGGGCGAGCTTTCTTT. Protein: CASSLDATGRAFF.

This chain uses TRBV21-1 with TRBJ1-2. TRBV21-1 is reported as a pseudogene. This CDR3 has 14 residues. The CDR3 nucleotides are TGTGCCAGCAGTCCACGTGCGATACCCTATGGCTACACCTTC. This encodes CASSPRAIPYGYTF.

The chain links TRBV7-9 to TRBJ1-4, with D unclear. This CDR3 comprises 14 residues. Trimming shortened V by 0 bases and J by 8 bases, and 10 bases separated the two germline ends. Per the germline V gene, CDR1 is SEHNR and CDR2 is FQNEAQ (reference sequence). Here the CDR3 reads CASSLASGYEKLFF. CDR3 bases: TGTGCCAGCAGCTTAGCGTCGGGGTACGAAAAACTGTTTTTT.

The genes are TRBV27 and TRBJ2-7; tentative D call: TRBD1 (5 bases). The germline V gene has CDR1 MNHEY and CDR2 SMNVEV (reference sequence). The CDR3 is 14 amino acids. The V end lost 0 bases, the J end lost 4 bases, and 10 bases lay between the germline ends. The CDR3 DNA sequence: TGTGCCAGCAGTTTATCGAAAGGGGCTTACGAGCAGTACTTC. Residues: CASSLSKGAYEQYF.

This clone has only a few counts. The chain combines TRBV4-2 with TRBJ2-3; maybe TRBD2 (6 bases). There are 16 residues in the CDR3. Germline V lookup: CDR1 LGHNA, CDR2 YNFKEQ. Trimming took 5 bases from V and 1 from J, leaving 16 bases between them. Here the CDR3 reads CASSSRRIAGTDTQYF. The CDR3 nucleotides are TGTGCCAGCAGCTCCCGAAGGATAGCGGGCACAGATACGCAGTATTTT.